These 22 T cell receptor beta chains came from one sample sequenced in a study of cytomegalovirus exposure and HLA in healthy donors. With 60 Vbeta and 13 Jbeta primers, the PCR was carried out. Clones were read by immunoSEQ multiplex PCR, and TCRdb kept only the in-frame ones, dropping some. The sample contains about 89,000 clones, roughly three quarters of which appear only once. Sequencing was performed on PBMCs. All receptors come from a man younger than 45 in good health and CMV-seronegative.

This CDR3 is CASSEPQTGAYNEQFF. The CDR3 nucleotides read TGTGCCAGCAGTGAGCCTCAGACAGGGGCCTACAATGAGCAGTTCTTC. The rearrangement links TRBV2 to TRBJ2-1; the match to TRBD1 covers 8 bases. Germline V lookup: CDR1 SNHLY, CDR2 FYNNEI. The CDR3 totals 16 residues. Germline trimming cut 3 bases from V and 2 bases from J; bases unmatched to any gene: 6.

Comment on this clone: One end of the junction varies from germline; a read error may be responsible. The gene calls are TRBV7-7 and TRBJ2-1; no clear D. Germline assignment: CDR1 SSHAT and CDR2 FNYEAQ (reference sequence). This CDR3 contains 15 residues. The CDR3 DNA sequence: TGTGCTAGCAGCTTAGTTGTTGGCTCAAACAATGAGCAGTTCTTC. Its protein is CASSLVVGSNNEQFF.

The V call is TRBV7-9, the J call TRBJ2-3, with D possibly being TRBD1 (6 bases). Germline V gene lookup returns CDR1 SEHNR and CDR2 FQNEAQ (reference sequence). The germline V and J ends were trimmed by 4 bases and 6 bases, with 14 bases remaining between them. This CDR3 has 14 residues. The CDR3 nucleotides read TGTGCCAGCAGCTCCACAGGGTCCGGGGATACGCAGTATTTT. Translated: CASSSTGSGDTQYF.

The rearrangement links TRBV10-2 to TRBJ1-4; D is unresolved. The CDR3 extends over 16 amino acids. V was trimmed by 2 bases and J by 2 bases, leaving 12 bases between them. Germline CDR1 WSHSY, CDR2 SAAADI. The CDR3 sequence: CASSEGIGITNEKLFF. As DNA, the CDR3 is TGCGCCAGCAGTGAGGGAATCGGGATCACTAATGAAAAACTGTTTTTT.

This chain links TRBV6-6 with TRBJ2-7, with 9 positions matching TRBD2. CDR1 MNHNY and CDR2 SVGAGI come from the germline V gene (reference sequence). The ends lost 0 bases at V and 5 bases at J; junction bases unmatched: 8. The CDR3 is 16 amino acids. The CDR3 DNA sequence: TGTGCCAGCAGTTACTCGAACCCTAGCGGGAACCACGAGCAGTACTTC. It translates to CASSYSNPSGNHEQYF.

The CDR3 DNA reads TGTGCCAGCAGCTTAGATTTGGGCGAGCAGTTCTTC. Protein sequence: CASSLDLGEQFF. The chain recombines TRBV7-9 with TRBJ2-1; D gene uncertain. Per the germline V gene, CDR1 is SEHNR and CDR2 is FQNEAQ (reference sequence). The ends were cut back, 1 base at V and 10 bases at J, with 8 bases in the middle. CDR3 length: 12 amino acids.

V and J are TRBV28 and TRBJ2-1; TRBD2 matches at 8 bases. This CDR3 has 15 residues. Germline V lookup: CDR1 MDHEN, CDR2 SYDVKM. Unmatched junction bases numbered 6, after V lost 6 bases and J lost 2 bases. CDR3: CASREAGAAYNEQFF. The CDR3 nucleotides read TGTGCCAGCAGAGAAGCGGGAGCAGCCTACAATGAGCAGTTCTTC.

With regard to this clone: One junction end disagrees with the germline gene, perhaps due to a read error. Within the sample, other DNA sequences also encode this same CDR3. The chain links TRBV4-1 to TRBJ2-2; 11 nucleotides line up with TRBD2. The V gene's germline CDR1 is MGHRA and CDR2 YSYEKL. This CDR3 spans 20 amino acids. As DNA, the CDR3 is TGCGCCAGCAGCGGCCCCAAAATACTAGCGGGGGCTCAGAACACCGGGGAGCTGTTTTTC. The encoded protein is CASSGPKILAGAQNTGELFF.

The table lists this clone with a count of one. This CDR3 is also generated by other DNA sequences in the sample. V gene TRBV5-1 combines with J gene TRBJ2-2; D is unresolved. V was trimmed by 1 base and J by 3 bases, leaving 4 bases between them. Germline values: CDR1 SGHRS, CDR2 YFSETQ. This CDR3 has 13 amino acids. The CDR3 reads CASSLTDTGELFF. As DNA, the CDR3 is TGCGCCAGCAGCTTGACGGACACCGGGGAGCTGTTTTTT.

The gene calls are TRBV6-5 and TRBJ2-1; 8 positions match TRBD2. CDR3 length equals 15 residues. V lost 3 bases, J lost 4 bases, and 5 bases stayed unmatched. Germline V gene lookup returns CDR1 MNHEY and CDR2 SVGAGI. This CDR3 is CASSYAGGTYNEQFF. The CDR3 DNA is TGTGCCAGCAGTTATGCGGGGGGAACTTACAATGAGCAGTTCTTC.

The chain has TRBV7-2 and TRBJ2-7; TRBD2 might be the D (6 bases). Trimming took 6 bases from V and 0 from J, leaving 12 bases between them. This CDR3 region has 14 residues. CDR1 SGHTA and CDR2 FQGNSA come from the germline V gene. The chain's CDR3 is CASSPGLISYEQYF. The CDR3 DNA reads TGTGCCAGCAGTCCAGGACTAATCTCCTACGAGCAGTACTTC.

The V call is TRBV30, the J call TRBJ1-4, with no clear D. Trimming stripped 8 bases from V and 0 bases from J, with 16 bases between. Germline V gene lookup returns CDR1 GTSNPN and CDR2 SVGIG (reference sequence). The CDR3 length is 15 residues. The chain's CDR3 is CALHRSGATNEKLFF. CDR3 bases: TGTGCCCTCCACCGGTCAGGTGCAACTAATGAAAAACTGTTTTTT. The full variable domain, in which reference TRBV30 and TRBJ1-4 provide the parts outside the CDR3, is SQTIHQWPATLVQPVGSPLSLECTVEGTSNPNLYWYRQAAGRGLQLLFYSVGIGQISSEVPQNLSASRPQDRQFILSSKKLLLSDSGFYLCALHRSGATNEKLFFGSGTQLSVL.

The CDR3 loop reads CASSQDPGREQYF. CDR3 sequence (DNA): TGCGCCAGCAGCCAAGACCCAGGGAGGGAGCAGTACTTC. The V call is TRBV4-3, the J call TRBJ2-7, with D possibly being TRBD2 (6 bases). This CDR3 has 13 residues. Germline V gene sequence: CDR1 LGHNA, CDR2 YSLEER. Trimming removed 0 bases at V and 7 bases at J, with 10 bases between.

This clone came up once. The chain links TRBV10-1 to TRBJ2-5; D might be TRBD1 (6 bases). The CDR3 runs to 13 residues. V dropped 3 bases and J dropped 5 bases, with 10 bases sitting between them. The germline V gene encodes CDR1 WNHNN and CDR2 SYGVQD (reference sequence). Written as DNA, the CDR3 is TGCGCCAGCAGTGACAGGGGCTGGGAGACCCAGTACTTC. It is translated as CASSDRGWETQYF.

The chain combines TRBV7-2 with TRBJ2-7, with D possibly being TRBD1 (6 bases). CDR3 length: 15 residues. Trimming left V 3 bases short and J 5 bases short, with 17 bases between. Germline V gives CDR1 SGHTA, CDR2 FQGNSA. The CDR3 region has the DNA TGTGCCAGCAGCTTGACCCTTGGACAGTTCGACGAGCAGTACTTC. This encodes CASSLTLGQFDEQYF.

This chain links TRBV5-4 with TRBJ2-3, with 15 bases aligning to TRBD2. The CDR3 extends over 18 amino acids. Germline V CDR1 and CDR2: SGHNT, YYREEE (reference sequence). With V trimmed by 4 bases and J by 4 bases, 10 bases remained unmatched. CDR3 in amino acids: CASSQGLAGGQGADTQYF. The CDR3 DNA reads as TGTGCCAGCAGCCAAGGACTAGCGGGGGGGCAAGGAGCAGATACGCAGTATTTT.

J is TRBJ2-2 and V is TRBV12-5; 8 bases line up with TRBD2. In germline, CDR1 is LGHNT, CDR2 FRNRAP. This CDR3 contains 16 residues. The V segment lost 2 bases and the J segment 7 bases; nucleotides outside the gene matches: 9. As DNA, the CDR3 is TGTGCTAGTGGTTTGCTAGGCGGGGGGCGCGTCGGGGAGCTGTTTTTT. It translates to CASGLLGGGRVGELFF.

The chain couples TRBV5-1 to TRBJ1-2; 8 bases line up with TRBD1. Trimming at V came to 5 bases and at J to 0 bases, leaving 3 bases not matched to a gene. The CDR3 length is 14 residues. The V gene's germline CDR1 is SGHRS and CDR2 YFSETQ. In DNA, the CDR3 is TGCGCCAGCAGTCCAGGGGGCACTAACTATGGCTACACCTTC. This codes for CASSPGGTNYGYTF.

The V gene is TRBV9, the J gene TRBJ1-2; TRBD1 agrees at 12 bases. CDR3 size: 16 residues. From germline, CDR1 is SGDLS and CDR2 YYNGEE. J was trimmed by 4 bases and V by 3 bases; bases with no gene match: 7. This CDR3 reads CASSEPGTGGAYGYTF. The CDR3 DNA reads as TGTGCCAGCAGCGAACCCGGGACAGGGGGCGCCTATGGCTACACCTTC.

There are a few counts of this clone. The rearrangement uses TRBV18 and TRBJ2-7, with 7 bases aligning to TRBD1. The J segment lost 2 bases and the V segment lost 3 bases, leaving 7 bases of the junction unmatched. The CDR3 runs to 15 residues. From germline, CDR1 is KGHSH and CDR2 LQKENI. In nucleotides, the CDR3 is TGTGCCAGCTCACCGTCACAGGGGTCACCCTACGAGCAGTACTTC. Amino acids: CASSPSQGSPYEQYF.

The rearrangement links TRBV7-9 to TRBJ1-2; D is ambiguous. CDR3 length: 14 residues. CDR1 is SEHNR, CDR2 FQNEAQ, per germline (reference sequence). Trimming took 3 bases from V and 0 from J, leaving 8 bases between them. The CDR3 nucleotides read TGTGCCAGCAGCTTTTTCCCCTCTAACTATGGCTACACCTTC. Protein product: CASSFFPSNYGYTF.

The rearrangement links TRBV30 to TRBJ1-5; TRBD1 is a possible D gene (6 bases). V was trimmed by 2 bases and J by 3 bases, leaving 11 bases between them. The CDR3 consists of 14 residues. Looked up from germline, CDR1 is GTSNPN and CDR2 is SVGIG (reference sequence). The CDR3 spells CAWSKGGINQPQHF. For the CDR3, the DNA is TGTGCCTGGAGTAAAGGGGGTATCAATCAGCCCCAGCATTTT. Combining the CDR3 with reference TRBV30 and TRBJ1-5 gives the whole variable domain SQTIHQWPATLVQPVGSPLSLECTVEGTSNPNLYWYRQAAGRGLQLLFYSVGIGQISSEVPQNLSASRPQDRQFILSSKKLLLSDSGFYLCAWSKGGINQPQHFGDGTRLSIL.